This entry describes one T cell receptor beta chain. Its antigen is still unknown. Base qualities are not recorded, but no much larger clone differs from it by a single base. The sample's time point, from its label and the paper: about 28 days (+/-7) after the second vaccine dose. AZD1222 recipients with second doses at about 4 weeks or about 12 weeks were pooled, because spike-specific TCR depth and breadth did not differ between schedules. The vaccinee samples were drawn from two UK trials, COV001 and COV002, one of which was a single-blind randomized controlled phase 2/3 trial testing AZD1222 (ChAdOx1 nCoV-19) in healthy adults. Trial participant PBMC samples were collected at day 0 and day 28 after the second dose for TCRbeta chain sequencing. This sample stems from a study of T cell responses to AZD1222 COVID-19 vaccine (dated by TCRdb to the early 2020s). For the wider study: TCR sequencing was performed for roughly 240 trial participants, of whom approximately 200 were given two doses of AZD1222 and some 26 were given two doses of MenACWY control vaccine. Trial participants were enrolled by age into subgroups of 18-55, 56-69 and 70-plus years, and around 140, 26 and 57 TCR-sequenced participants, respectively, were included in these subgroups. Study-wide findings and limitations: Participants were mostly white British, with more females than males. The authors suggested clonal diversity may have been underestimated. Epitopes outside the regions mutated in the B.1.351 and B.1.1.7 variants were reportedly recognized by nearly half of the unique spike-specific TCRs. Because no day 14 peak-response samples were available, repertoires were characterized only after the peak T cell response. Conclusions about previously exposed vaccinees are limited, since just five to seven AZD1222 recipients were seropositive for SARS-CoV-2 at baseline. The 56-69-year group was small, and its depth increase did not reach significance, likely because of low power. The whole spike protein was spanned by vaccine-associated CD4 TCRs, and dominant responses were seen in regions 160-218 and 743-854. After two AZD1222 doses, both the breadth and the depth of spike-specific TCRs were significantly higher than at day 0 and than in MenACWY recipients.

The CDR3 regions of human TCRbeta chains were analyzed by immunosequencing. Regarding the original processing steps: Repertoire TCRs were matched against a reference library of SARS-CoV-2-specific TCRs generated with the MIRA antigen-specificity platform. Breadth was defined as the fraction of unique TCRs that were SARS-CoV-2-associated. Depth was defined as the fraction of total T cells that were SARS-CoV-2-associated. Each spike-specific TCR was assigned to its reactive spike region and to a CD4 or CD8 class using the MIRA data. Log10-transformed breadth and depth values were compared by one-way ANOVA with Sidak's multiple comparisons tests. As stored in TCRdb, this immuneACCESS dataset retains in-frame rearrangements with V and J assigned. A fraction of the clones does not appear; measured against another copy, unresolved V genes explain less than half of the discrepancy, and the remainder lacks a known reason. V and J calls and clone size come straight from that table; D and trimming were deduced from the DNA. Here the sample has about 160,000 clones; approximately 90% occur a single time. The ten largest clones take up about 3.3% of the sample.

The sequence derives from an adult who received the AZD1222 COVID-19 vaccine. The specimen comprised peripheral blood, sampled 28 days after the second AZD1222 dose.

The CDR3 corresponds to CASSYSRPDNQPQHF. The DNA reads TGTGCCAGCAGTTACTCAAGGCCGGACAATCAGCCCCAGCATTTT. Recombination linked TRBV6-5 to TRBJ1-5, with the identity of the D gene unclear. From the cysteine through the phenylalanine, the CDR3 covers 15 amino acids. Just the 45-base CDR3 DNA is kept, in frame starting at base 1. The germline V gene encodes CDR1 MNHEY and CDR2 SVGAGI. The V and J ends are trimmed by 0 bases and 3 bases, leaving 9 bases between them.